The TCR beta chain described here comes from a study of T cells in Graves' hyperthyroidism and ophthalmopathy. Points from the study as a whole: Ophthalmopathy was predicted by the model a median of about 6.5 months ahead of onset. Blood also carried most thyroid clonotypes expanded above 0.001.

This clonotype was seen more than once but under ten times. The antigen is undetermined. V gave up 1 base and J gave up 7 bases, with 9 bases separating them. Germline V CDR1 and CDR2: SQVTM, ANQGSEA. CDR3 length: 12 amino acids. Researchers took RNA transcripts and amplified the TCR beta CDR3 regions from them. Primed by the HTBI set, a first-round RT-PCR was run on the TCR CDR3. TCRdb re-derived calls from the multiplex PCR reads in MiXCR, one entry per CDR3 protein. The table records 300,000 to 350,000 distinct CDR3 sequences, around a sixth of them present only once. Stable hyperthyroidism: no ophthalmopathy progression over 18 months of follow-up. Patients having uncontrolled infection, another autoimmune disease, pregnancy or lactation were not included.

The rearrangement uses TRBV29-1 and TRBJ2-3; D gene uncertain. The sequencing sample was made of blood. This sequence was found in a man aged 30 to 45 with Graves' hyperthyroidism. CDR3 sequence reads: CSVEAPTNTQYF. The CDR3 nucleotides read TGCAGCGTTGAAGCCCCTACGAATACGCAGTATTTT.